A single sample is the source of the 4 T cell receptor beta chains below, sequenced in a study of T cell responses to AZD1222 COVID-19 vaccine. The method was immunoSEQ multiplex PCR; TCRdb's version includes in-frame clones alone and lacks a portion of them. Counted here are some 140,000 clones, roughly nine tenths occurring once; the ten biggest clones make up under 2%. The sequencing here drew on peripheral blood, taken on day 0 of AZD1222 vaccination. Receptors were obtained from an adult in good health.

For the CDR3, the DNA is TGTGCCAGCAGCCCGACAGGTTGGGGGGCCAACGTCCTGACTTTC. As protein: CASSPTGWGANVLTF. The chain carries TRBV3-1 (or the pseudogene TRBV3-2) and TRBJ2-6, with a tentative D call TRBD1 (6 bases). V lost 4 bases and J 4 bases, leaving 11 bases between the germline ends. Germline V gene sequence: CDR1 LGHDT, CDR2 YNNKEL (reference sequence). This CDR3 has 15 amino acids.

V and J are TRBV28 and TRBJ1-2, with D possibly being TRBD1 (6 bases). V was pared by 4 bases and J by 0 bases, with 18 bases between. This CDR3 has 17 residues. Germline V CDR1 and CDR2: MDHEN, SYDVKM. CDR3 bases: TGTGCCAGCAGTTCTCCCGGTTGGGACACCGCTAACTATGGCTACACCTTC. This translates into CASSSPGWDTANYGYTF.

J is TRBJ2-7 and V is TRBV7-2; 7 bases fit TRBD1. Germline CDR1 reads SGHTA; CDR2 reads FQGNSA. The CDR3 runs to 14 residues. V lost 3 bases, J lost 4 bases, and 6 bases stayed unmatched. The CDR3 DNA is TGTGCCAGCAGCTTCGGGACAGCCGGATACGAGCAGTACTTC. As protein: CASSFGTAGYEQYF.

V gene TRBV19 combines with J gene TRBJ1-5; TRBD1 agrees at 7 bases. The CDR3 covers 15 residues. V lost 4 bases to trimming and J lost 2 bases; unmatched junction nucleotides: 5. Germline V gives CDR1 LNHDA, CDR2 SQIVND (reference sequence). The CDR3 region is CASSRRQGGNQPQHF. For the CDR3, the DNA is TGTGCCAGTAGTAGAAGACAGGGAGGCAATCAGCCCCAGCATTTT. Full variable domain (rest looked up from reference TRBV19 and TRBJ1-5): DGGITQSPKYLFRKEGQNVTLSCEQNLNHDAMYWYRQDPGQGLRLIYYSQIVNDFQKGDIAEGYSVSREKKESFPLTVTSAQKNPTAFYLCASSRRQGGNQPQHFGDGTRLSIL.